This T cell receptor beta chain was found in a study of cytomegalovirus exposure and HLA in healthy donors. The V gene lost 4 bases and the J gene lost 1 base, with 14 bases spanning the gap. CDR1 is SGHRS and CDR2 is YFSETQ in the germline V gene. CDR3 length: 15 residues. Researchers ran the PCR with 60 Vbeta and 13 Jbeta primers. Original data processing: An analysis performed later counted about 80 million unique TCR beta chains (approximately 10 million of them shared). The assay was immunoSEQ multiplex PCR, and TCRdb's table has in-frame clones only and misses some. Clonal size and the V and J genes are those of that table, whereas D and trimming came from the DNA. The sample records 140,000 or so clones, roughly 72% being singletons. Whole-study findings and limits: Analyses of presence and absence presupposed an approximately uniform sequencing depth across donors.

By share of the sample, this clone is medium-sized. Its antigen is not known. This clonotype was sampled from a man in his forties in good health and CMV-seronegative. The sequenced sample was PBMCs. J is TRBJ1-1 and V is TRBV5-1; the D is unclear. CDR3 sequence (DNA): TGCGCCAGCAGCCAGAGGGAGGGAGGGAACACTGAAGCTTTCTTT. As protein: CASSQREGGNTEAFF.